This T cell receptor (beta chain) emerged from a study of blood T cell repertoires in COVID-19. Study background: The United States, Italy and Spain supplied acute and convalescent COVID-19 samples. From T cells, B-cell-depleted T cells, or PBMCs came the material, which was cDNA or gDNA.

Trimming left V 0 bases short and J 4 bases short, with 15 bases between. CDR1 and CDR2 from the germline V gene are MNHEY and SVGAGI. The CDR3 extends over 16 amino acids. The method was immunoSEQ multiplex PCR; TCRdb's version includes in-frame clones alone and lacks a portion of them. Among under 85,000 clones listed, 65% to 90% were seen once. The rearrangement joins TRBV6-5 to TRBJ1-1, with D maybe TRBD1 (5 bases). Sequenced sample: peripheral blood. The receptor's source is a man older than 75 with acute or convalescent COVID-19. The CDR3 bases are TGTGCCAGCAGTTACTCGATAGGGGTATTCGGCACTGAAGCTTTCTTT. Amino acids: CASSYSIGVFGTEAFF.